This TCR beta chain was recovered during a study of T cell responses to AZD1222 COVID-19 vaccine. Study findings and constraints: A mostly white British donor set with more females was recruited, and clonal diversity was possibly underestimated. CD4 TCRs associated with vaccination spanned spike, dominating at 160-218 and 743-854.

With regard to this clone: Its cognate antigen is unknown.

Sequencing was performed with immunoSEQ multiplex PCR; in TCRdb, only in-frame clones are kept and a portion is missing. The sample holds 150,000 to 200,000 clones, 93% seen once. The V gene lost 5 bases and the J gene lost 7 bases, with 12 bases spanning the gap. This CDR3 comprises 12 residues. The germline V gene has CDR1 SGHRS and CDR2 YFSETQ. This specimen was peripheral blood, taken on day 0 of AZD1222 vaccination. The origin of this receptor is an adult in good health. The chain carries TRBV5-1 and TRBJ1-2; possibly TRBD1 for D (5 bases). The CDR3 DNA reads as TGCGCCAGCAGTCAGCAGGGATTTGGCTACACCTTC. Translated, it gives CASSQQGFGYTF.